The 25 T cell receptor beta chains listed next were all sequenced from one sample in a study of T cell responses to AZD1222 COVID-19 vaccine (dated by TCRdb to the early 2020s). Interpreted using the paper, the time point label stands for: about 28 days (+/-7) after the second vaccine dose. The library relied on the immunoSEQ multiplex PCR assay. The source is immuneACCESS, and TCRdb retained only in-frame sequences with V and J called. Part of the clones is not carried over; for the studies checked, unresolved V genes explain less than half of this, and the remainder is unexplained. Within this sample are roughly 98,000 clones, with roughly 80% of them counted one time only. The biggest ten clones account for approximately 15% of the sample. The sample consisted of peripheral blood, taken 28 days after the second AZD1222 dose. The receptor source for this set is an adult who received the AZD1222 COVID-19 vaccine.

The chain is built from TRBV27 and TRBJ2-2, with TRBD1 as a possible D gene (6 bases). This CDR3 is built from 15 residues. Trimming cost V 3 bases and J 3 bases, with 11 bases left between them. CDR1 is MNHEY and CDR2 is SMNVEV in the germline V gene (reference sequence). CDR3 residues: CASSFRGADTGELFF. CDR3 in DNA: TGTGCCAGCAGTTTCAGGGGAGCGGACACCGGGGAGCTGTTTTTT.

The chain carries TRBV6-5 and TRBJ1-1; possibly TRBD1 for D (6 bases). Per the germline V gene, CDR1 is MNHEY and CDR2 is SVGAGI. Trimming stripped 0 bases from V and 5 bases from J, with 10 bases between. The CDR3 is 14 residues long. The CDR3 DNA reads TGTGCCAGCAGTTACTCGCAGGGGCCAACTGAAGCTTTCTTT. This translates into CASSYSQGPTEAFF.

The V and J genes are TRBV6-2 or TRBV6-3 and TRBJ2-2; TRBD2 matches 8 bases. The CDR3 loop spans 14 amino acids. The germline V gene encodes CDR1 MNHEY and CDR2 SVGEGT. V dropped 5 bases and J dropped 7; count of bases not matched to a gene: 6. The CDR3 coding sequence is TGTGCCAGCAGTGTAGCGGGGTTCATCGGGGAGCTGTTTTTT. This sequence encodes CASSVAGFIGELFF.

This chain links TRBV7-2 with TRBJ1-1; no firm D call. This CDR3 has 13 residues. In germline, CDR1 is SGHTA, CDR2 FQGNSA. V was trimmed by 0 bases and J by 9 bases, leaving 11 bases between them. The CDR3 nucleotides read TGTGCCAGCAGCTTAGCCAGTGAAAGTAAAGCTTTCTTT. Translation gives CASSLASESKAFF.

The chain couples TRBV27 to TRBJ2-3; 10 positions agree with TRBD1. After removal of 3 bases from V and 6 bases from J, the junction contained 3 bases not matched to a gene. This CDR3 has 14 amino acids. CDR1 and CDR2 (germline): MNHEY, SMNVEV (reference sequence). The CDR3 DNA reads TGTGCCAGCAGTTTCCGGGACAGGGGTGATACGCAGTATTTT. Translating gives CASSFRDRGDTQYF.

The chain couples TRBV5-5 to TRBJ2-5; 8 bases are shared with TRBD2. Germline assignment: CDR1 SGHKS and CDR2 YYEKEE (reference sequence). The CDR3 spans 14 residues. J was trimmed by 5 bases and V by 0 bases; bases with no gene match: 3. CDR3 amino acids: CASSLGLARETQYF. As DNA, the CDR3 is TGTGCCAGCAGCTTGGGACTAGCGAGGGAGACCCAGTACTTC.

CDR3 protein: CASSYSARDNEQFF. The CDR3 nucleotides read TGTGCCAGCAGTTACTCTGCCAGGGACAATGAGCAGTTCTTC. This chain uses TRBV6-6 with TRBJ2-1; D is possibly TRBD1 (5 bases). Germline CDR1 is MNHNY and CDR2 is SVGAGI (reference sequence). The length of the CDR3 is 14 residues. The V end was cut by 0 bases, the J end by 5 bases, with 8 bases between.

The J gene is TRBJ2-1, the V gene TRBV7-2; D gene uncertain. Germline values: CDR1 SGHTA, CDR2 FQGNSA. V lost 4 bases and J 9 bases, leaving 13 bases between the germline ends. The CDR3 runs 13 residues. The CDR3 here is CASSSRASGEQFF. The CDR3 DNA is TGTGCCAGCAGCTCAAGAGCCTCGGGTGAGCAGTTCTTC.

J is TRBJ2-7 and V is TRBV6-5; 12 nucleotides line up with TRBD2. This CDR3 has 15 amino acids. V gave up 2 bases and J gave up 5 bases; unmatched junction bases: 4. Germline values: CDR1 MNHEY, CDR2 SVGAGI. The CDR3 coding sequence is TGTGCCAGCAGTTACGCGACTAGCGGGAGCCACGAGCAGTACTTC. This translates into CASSYATSGSHEQYF.

The rearrangement links TRBV7-8 to TRBJ1-1; 8 positions match TRBD1. Germline V CDR1 and CDR2: SGHVS, FQNEAQ. V lost 3 bases, J lost 4 bases, and 16 bases stayed unmatched. The CDR3 covers 18 residues. The DNA for the CDR3 is TGTGCCAGCAGCTTCACCTTTACAACAGGGGGTGAAGGCACTGAAGCTTTCTTT. Its translation: CASSFTFTTGGEGTEAFF.

The chain links TRBV28 to TRBJ1-5; D not resolved. The length of the CDR3 is 14 residues. Germline loops: CDR1 MDHEN, CDR2 SYDVKM. V lost 2 bases to trimming and J lost 11 bases, with 16 bases between them. The CDR3 DNA sequence: TGTGCCAGCAGTTTACCCTCGGCCGCCCCGTCCCAGCATTTT. It encodes CASSLPSAAPSQHF.

The rearrangement uses TRBV11-3 and TRBJ1-2, with D hard to call. Germline V lookup: CDR1 SGHNT, CDR2 YENEEA. Trimming shortened V by 0 bases and J by 5 bases, and 7 bases separated the two germline ends. This CDR3 region has 13 residues. DNA of the CDR3: TGTGCCAGCAGCTTAGACAGAGAGTATGGCTACACCTTC. It is translated as CASSLDREYGYTF.

CDR3: CASSPQGGSPYEQYF. The CDR3 coding sequence is TGTGCCAGCAGTCCCCAGGGGGGTTCCCCCTACGAGCAGTACTTC. This sequence joins TRBV7-2 and TRBJ2-7; D is possibly TRBD1 (7 bases). Per germline, CDR1 SGHTA and CDR2 FQGNSA. This CDR3 comprises 15 residues. V lost 6 bases and J 2 bases, leaving 17 bases between the germline ends.

V is TRBV6-1 and J is TRBJ1-1; the D gene is possibly TRBD1 (5 bases). Trimming stripped 7 bases from V and 2 bases from J, with 14 bases between. Germline values: CDR1 MNHNS, CDR2 SASEGT. The CDR3 extends over 14 amino acids. In nucleotides, the CDR3 is TGTGCCAGCATCGACCAGACAGTAAACACTGAAGCTTTCTTT. Translated: CASIDQTVNTEAFF.

This sequence joins TRBV6-2 or TRBV6-3 and TRBJ2-5; 7 bases agree with TRBD1. With V trimmed by 5 bases and J by 4 bases, 10 bases remained unmatched. This CDR3 region has 15 residues. Germline V gene data show CDR1 as MNHEY and CDR2 as SVGEGT. The CDR3 DNA reads TGTGCCAGCAGTCTGGACAGGCGCCGCGCAGAGACCCAGTACTTC. It yields the protein CASSLDRRRAETQYF.

The gene calls are TRBV27 and TRBJ1-5; no clear D gene. Trimming left V 5 bases short and J 0 bases short, with 11 bases between. Looked up from germline, CDR1 is MNHEY and CDR2 is SMNVEV (reference sequence). The CDR3 consists of 15 residues. The CDR3 loop is CASSQNRNSNQPQHF. The CDR3 nucleotides read TGTGCCAGCAGTCAAAACAGAAATAGCAATCAGCCCCAGCATTTT.

The V and J genes are TRBV18 and TRBJ2-7; 9 positions match TRBD1. The CDR3 length is 17 residues. The J segment lost 6 bases and the V segment lost 2 bases, leaving 14 bases of the junction unmatched. In germline, CDR1 is KGHSH, CDR2 LQKENI. Here the CDR3 DNA reads TGTGCCAGCTCACCAAATGCTCCCGGGACAGGGTTCTCCGAGCAGTACTTC. Residues: CASSPNAPGTGFSEQYF.

This clone appeared once. The V gene is TRBV27, the J gene TRBJ1-2; D may be TRBD1 (5 bases). V shed 2 bases and J shed 1 base, with 8 bases lying between them. Per the germline V gene, CDR1 is MNHEY and CDR2 is SMNVEV (reference sequence). CDR3 length: 14 residues. CDR3: CASSLGQGNYGYTF. The DNA for the CDR3 is TGTGCCAGCAGTTTAGGGCAGGGTAACTATGGCTACACCTTC.

The chain carries TRBV7-9 and TRBJ1-4; D possibly corresponds to TRBD1 (6 bases). V dropped 4 bases and J dropped 7 bases, with 22 bases sitting between them. Germline lookup yields CDR1 SEHNR and CDR2 FQNEAQ (reference sequence). The CDR3 length is 17 residues. This CDR3 reads CASSSESWGAVREKLFF. DNA for the CDR3: TGTGCCAGCAGCTCCGAGTCGTGGGGGGCAGTGCGTGAAAAACTGTTTTTT.

The chain couples TRBV27 to TRBJ2-7; TRBD1 might be the D (5 bases). V lost 1 base and J 6 bases, leaving 13 bases between the germline ends. Germline CDR1 is MNHEY and CDR2 is SMNVEV (reference sequence). The CDR3 is made up of 14 amino acids. CDR3 DNA sequence: TGTGCCAGCAGTTTATACAGGACGTCGGGCGAGCAGTACTTC. It is translated as CASSLYRTSGEQYF.

The chain uses TRBV11-2 and TRBJ2-2; D not certain. CDR1 and CDR2 from the germline V gene are SGHAT and FQNNGV. Trimming removed 3 bases from V and 6 bases from J, with 8 bases in between. The CDR3 extends over 13 amino acids. The CDR3 DNA reads as TGTGCCAGCAGCTTCAATAAGGCCGGGGAGCTGTTTTTT. It encodes CASSFNKAGELFF.

This chain connects TRBV6-1 to TRBJ1-1; D unresolved. V gave up 3 bases and J gave up 3 bases, with 11 bases separating them. CDR3 length equals 14 residues. Germline loops: CDR1 MNHNS, CDR2 SASEGT. The CDR3 loop is CASSDDSEYTEAFF. The CDR3 coding sequence is TGTGCCAGCAGTGATGATAGTGAGTACACTGAAGCTTTCTTT.

V is TRBV28 and J is TRBJ1-5; D remains ambiguous. CDR1 is MDHEN, CDR2 SYDVKM, per germline. This CDR3 has 15 residues. The V end lost 5 bases, the J end lost 3 bases, and 14 bases lay between the germline ends. The CDR3 protein is CASSLAQDPNQPQHF. The CDR3 DNA reads TGTGCCAGCAGTCTGGCCCAGGATCCCAATCAGCCCCAGCATTTT.

V is TRBV4-3 and J is TRBJ2-3; D gene ambiguous. The V gene's germline CDR1 is LGHNA and CDR2 YSLEER. This CDR3 is built from 16 residues. V was shortened by 1 base and J by 5 bases, with 16 bases between the two germline ends. This chain's CDR3 is CASSQAHQVDIDTQYF. The CDR3 bases are TGCGCCAGCAGCCAAGCACACCAGGTTGACATAGATACGCAGTATTTT.

The sample holds one count of this clone. The chain's CDR3 is CASSFRTLESYEQYF. The CDR3 DNA follows: TGTGCCAGCAGCTTTCGGACACTTGAAAGCTACGAGCAGTACTTC. The gene calls are TRBV7-8 and TRBJ2-7; D might be TRBD1 (5 bases). Germline lookup yields CDR1 SGHVS and CDR2 FQNEAQ. Trimming pared 3 bases from V and 3 bases from J, leaving 15 bases between. This CDR3 is 15 amino acids long.